These 14 T cell receptor beta chains were all obtained from the same sample, sequenced in a study of tumor-infiltrating lymphocytes in primary liver carcinoma. Out of unsorted whole blood came the blood RNA, and germline DNA was extracted as well. Starting from 500 ng of total RNA, TCR beta cDNA was produced with a primer in the constant region. Three nested multiplex PCR rounds, a slightly modified ARM-PCR method, built the TCR beta libraries. For around 11 cycles apiece, the opening two PCR rounds ran with TRBV1-TRBV30 forward primers and a C-beta reverse primer. TCRdb recomputed calls from the multiplex PCR reads with MiXCR, one row per CDR3 protein. This sample yields more than 150,000 distinct CDR3 sequences, of which 60% are seen a single time; 72% belongs to the top ten. What was sequenced was peripheral blood. Receptor source: a man aged 40-49 years with primary liver carcinoma and hepatitis B virus infection.

The rearrangement uses TRBV5-4 and TRBJ2-7; D tentatively fits TRBD1 or TRBD2 (5 bases each). CDR1 SGHNT and CDR2 YYREEE come from the germline V gene (reference sequence). V dropped 0 bases and J dropped 6 bases, with 13 bases sitting between them. This CDR3 spans 14 amino acids. CDR3 protein: CASSLVGHRGEQYF. Here the CDR3 DNA reads TGTGCCAGCAGCTTGGTCGGACATCGGGGCGAGCAGTACTTC.

As for this clonotype: A much larger clone lies one base from this, so it may be a read error. This chain uses TRBV14 with TRBJ2-7; D uncertain. V dropped 5 bases and J dropped 5 bases, with 7 bases sitting between them. The germline gives CDR1 SGHDN, CDR2 FVKESK. The CDR3 sequence is 11 residues long. This chain's CDR3 is CASSSRNEQYF. In nucleotides, the CDR3 is TGTGCCAGCAGCTCCAGAAACGAGCAGTACTTC.

This clonotype was detected a few times. This chain joins TRBV6-1 and TRBJ1-2; D unresolved. V lost 6 bases, J lost 2 bases, and 10 bases lay in between. Germline CDR1 is MNHNS and CDR2 is SASEGT. The CDR3 spans 13 residues. The CDR3 here is CASREQRNYGYTF. The CDR3 DNA reads TGTGCCAGCAGGGAACAGAGGAACTATGGCTACACCTTC.

The CDR3 loop is CASSHQRARDEQFF. DNA of the CDR3: TGCGCCAGCAGCCATCAAAGAGCTAGGGATGAGCAGTTCTTC. The chain employs TRBV4-1 and TRBJ2-1, with D unresolved. The V end was cut by 3 bases, the J end by 8 bases, with 14 bases between. Germline V gene lookup returns CDR1 MGHRA and CDR2 YSYEKL. The CDR3 runs to 14 residues.

On this clonotype: The conserved phenylalanine or tryptophan normally closing the CDR3 is absent here, so this likely arose from a read error. This chain joins TRBV4-2 and TRBJ2-2; D is uncertain. Germline CDR1 LGHNA, CDR2 YNFKEQ. The CDR3 sequence is 16 residues long. The V gene lost 3 bases and the J gene lost 0 bases, with 11 bases spanning the gap. The CDR3 sequence is CASSHGRGANTGELFY. In DNA, the CDR3 is TGTGCCAGCAGCCATGGACGCGGCGCGAACACCGGGGAGCTGTTTTAT.

Notes on this clonotype: Compared with germline, one end of the junction differs, possibly owing to a read error. The V call is TRBV11-2, the J call TRBJ2-3, with D possibly TRBD2 on 5 matching bases. This CDR3 comprises 13 residues. Germline-derived CDR1 and CDR2 are SGHAT and FQNNGV. CDR3: CANSLSWGDTQYF. The CDR3 nucleotides are TGTGCCAACAGCTTATCATGGGGAGATACGCAATATTTT.

Turning to this clonotype: One junction end does not reproduce the germline sequence, and a read error may be involved. The genes are TRBV11-2 and TRBJ1-4; a possible D gene is TRBD1 (5 bases). CDR3 size: 14 residues. Germline V CDR1 and CDR2: SGHAT, FQNNGV. As DNA, the CDR3 is TGTGCCAGCAGCTTTAGGGGCCCCGATGAAAAAATGTTTTTC. The encoded protein is CASSFRGPDEKMFF.

This clonotype came up a few times. This rearrangement joins TRBV6-1 to TRBJ2-1, with TRBD2 matching 11 bases. The length of the CDR3 is 15 residues. The germline V gene has CDR1 MNHNS and CDR2 SASEGT. V trimming: 6 bases; J trimming: 6 bases; junction bases outside the gene matches: 7. Written as DNA, the CDR3 is TGTGCCAGCAGACCGGGACTAGCGGTAGGCAATGAGCAGTTCTTC. Its protein is CASRPGLAVGNEQFF.

There are a few counts of this clonotype. This chain links TRBV5-4 with TRBJ2-7; the match to TRBD2 covers 13 bases. The CDR3 contains 16 residues. The V segment lost 4 bases and the J segment 3 bases; nucleotides outside the gene matches: 7. Germline values: CDR1 SGHNT, CDR2 YYREEE (reference sequence). The CDR3: CASSTGGLAGVYEQYF. The CDR3 DNA is TGTGCCAGCAGCACGGGAGGACTAGCGGGAGTCTACGAGCAGTACTTC. The full variable domain, completed using reference TRBV5-4 and TRBJ2-7, is ETGVTQSPTHLIKTRGQQVTLRCSSQSGHNTVSWYQQALGQGPQFIFQYYREEENGRGNFPPRFSGLQFPNYSSELNVNALELDDSALYLCASSTGGLAGVYEQYFGPGTRLTVT.

V and J are TRBV6-1 and TRBJ2-6; possibly TRBD2 for D (5 bases). V dropped 2 bases and J dropped 1 base, with 12 bases sitting between them. CDR3 length: 17 residues. Looked up from germline, CDR1 is MNHNS and CDR2 is SASEGT. This CDR3 reads CASSERDGGSGANVLTF. CDR3 sequence (DNA): TGTGCCAGCAGTGAAAGAGATGGAGGTTCTGGGGCCAACGTCCTGACTTTC.

The table lists this clonotype with many counts. V and J are TRBV12-3 or TRBV12-4 and TRBJ2-3, with 8 bases that match TRBD2. The CDR3 contains 15 residues. V dropped 5 bases and J dropped 1; count of bases not matched to a gene: 5. Here the CDR3 reads CASSPTTSGTDTQYF. CDR3 DNA sequence: TGTGCCAGCAGTCCCACGACTAGCGGCACAGATACGCAGTATTTT.

This clonotype came up a few times. The gene calls are TRBV7-9 and TRBJ2-1, with D perhaps matching TRBD1 (5 bases). CDR3 length: 18 amino acids. CDR1 is SEHNR and CDR2 is FQNEAQ in the germline V gene (reference sequence). V was pared by 2 bases and J by 8 bases, with 25 bases between. CDR3: CASSLSSGRDVLTDEQFF. CDR3 sequence (DNA): TGTGCCAGCAGCTTAAGCTCTGGCAGGGATGTCCTTACAGATGAGCAGTTCTTC.

This chain joins TRBV4-2 and TRBJ2-1, with 8 bases fitting TRBD2. The CDR3 runs 15 residues. CDR1 and CDR2 (germline): LGHNA, YNFKEQ. V lost 2 bases to trimming and J lost 5 bases; unmatched junction nucleotides: 5. The DNA for the CDR3 is TGTGCCAGCAGCCAAACGGGAGGGCAGGACAATGAGCAGTTCTTC. It translates to CASSQTGGQDNEQFF.

Turning to this clonotype: This may be a read error: a much more frequent sequence differs by one nucleotide. The V gene is TRBV6-6, the J gene TRBJ1-5; 8 nucleotides line up with TRBD1. The V gene's germline CDR1 is MNHNY and CDR2 SVGAGI (reference sequence). This CDR3 is built from 15 residues. The DNA for the CDR3 is TGTACCAGCAGTTACGTTGGACAGGGCCGTCAGCCCCAGCATTTT. Translation gives CTSSYVGQGRQPQHF.